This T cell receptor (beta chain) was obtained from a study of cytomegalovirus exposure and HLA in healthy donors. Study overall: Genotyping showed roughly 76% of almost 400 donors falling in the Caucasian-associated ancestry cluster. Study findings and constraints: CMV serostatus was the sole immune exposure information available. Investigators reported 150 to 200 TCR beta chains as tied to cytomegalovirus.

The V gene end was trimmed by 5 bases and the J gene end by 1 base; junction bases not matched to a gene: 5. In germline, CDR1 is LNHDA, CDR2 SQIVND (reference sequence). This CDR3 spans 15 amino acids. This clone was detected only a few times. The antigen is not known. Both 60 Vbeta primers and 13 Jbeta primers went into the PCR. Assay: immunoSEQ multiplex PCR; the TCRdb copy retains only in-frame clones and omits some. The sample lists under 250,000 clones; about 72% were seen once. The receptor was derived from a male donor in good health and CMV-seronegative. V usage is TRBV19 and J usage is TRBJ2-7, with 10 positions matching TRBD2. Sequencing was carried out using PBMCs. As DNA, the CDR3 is TGTGCCAGTAGTGCCTCACTAGCGGGGTCCTACGAGCAGTACTTC. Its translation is CASSASLAGSYEQYF.